The clone carrying this TCR beta chain was observed many times. Its antigen is as yet unknown. The data were obtained in a study of regulatory T cells in long-lasting Graves disease. Points from the study as a whole: Because few samples were included, accuracy may have been lower.

As to time point: persistent/refractory GD, antithyroid drugs over 5 years with positive TRAb. There was RNA extracted from PBMCs, and the TCR library was made from it. Per American Thyroid Association guidelines, Graves' disease was diagnosed. CDR3 length equals 13 residues. V shed 6 bases and J 4 bases; nucleotides not matched to a gene: 5. Germline CDR1 is SQVTM and CDR2 is ANQGSEA. CDR3 regions were amplified by Arm-PCR using iRepertoire HTBI primers to build TCR beta libraries. MiXCR, applied by TCRdb to the multiplex PCR reads, yields one record per CDR3 protein. The sample has hundreds of thousands of distinct CDR3 sequences, less than 25% seen once.

The clonotype comes from a female donor with Graves disease. V usage is TRBV29-1 and J usage is TRBJ1-1, with 10 bases matching TRBD1. The sample was peripheral blood mononuclear cells (PBMCs), taken when the disease was refractory, from a patient treated with antithyroid drugs. The CDR3 loop reads CSVDRGLGTEAFF. The CDR3, as DNA: TGCAGCGTAGACAGGGGGCTGGGCACTGAAGCTTTCTTT.